The rows below give T cell receptor beta chains drawn from one sample of a study of cytomegalovirus exposure and HLA in healthy donors. Sequencing was performed with immunoSEQ multiplex PCR; in TCRdb, only in-frame clones are kept and a portion is missing. The sample yields 150,000 to 200,000 clones, roughly four fifths seen once. Sequenced: PBMCs. Receptors originate from a woman between 50 and 59 years old in good health and CMV-seronegative. Each CDR3 is given with its conserved first and last residue. D genes are given only for firm matches. The listing skips clone size in some rows; elsewhere it reads once, few, many or a size class.

size	length	D	V	J	CDR3	DNA
.	14	TRBD1	TRBV2	TRBJ1-5	CASSRTGRVQPQHF	TGTGCCAGCAGTCGGACAGGGAGAGTTCAGCCCCAGCATTTT
.	15	TRBD2	TRBV5-8	TRBJ2-3	CASSSGTSGIDTQYF	TGTGCCAGCAGCTCCGGGACTAGCGGGATCGATACGCAGTATTTT
.	13	.	TRBV7-3	TRBJ1-1	CASSAGTPREAFF	TGTGCCAGCAGCGCCGGGACTCCGAGGGAAGCTTTCTTT
.	14	.	TRBV5-4	TRBJ1-2	CASSPPKPREGYTF	TGTGCCAGCAGCCCCCCAAAACCCCGGGAGGGCTACACCTTC
.	15	.	TRBV7-6	TRBJ1-5	CASSLWSGENQPQHF	TGTGCCAGCAGCTTATGGTCAGGGGAAAATCAGCCCCAGCATTTT
once	13	.	TRBV15	TRBJ1-2	CATSSRNSGGYTF	TGTGCCACCAGCAGCAGGAATTCGGGAGGCTACACCTTC
.	16	.	TRBV11-2	TRBJ1-1	CASSSRRVGGTPEAFF	TGTGCCAGCAGCTCTCGCCGGGTCGGTGGTACGCCTGAAGCTTTCTTT
.	15	TRBD2	TRBV6-5	TRBJ2-1	CASSVGTKLWNEQFF	TGTGCCAGCAGCGTCGGGACTAAACTATGGAATGAGCAGTTCTTC
.	13	TRBD1	TRBV27	TRBJ2-5	CAITGGLARTQYF	TGTGCCATTACAGGGGGGCTGGCCAGGACCCAGTACTTC
few	14	TRBD1	TRBV5-6	TRBJ1-4	CASGPGQGREKLFF	TGTGCCAGCGGACCGGGACAGGGAAGAGAAAAACTGTTTTTT
few	14	.	TRBV5-5	TRBJ1-3	CASSLRDTRNTIYF	TGTGCCAGCAGCTTACGGGACACTCGAAACACCATATATTTT
.	14	TRBD1	TRBV5-4	TRBJ1-6	CASSLGQGFSPLHF	TGTGCCAGCAGCCTGGGACAGGGATTTTCACCCCTCCACTTT
.	13	TRBD1	TRBV27	TRBJ1-2	CASSLEPGGGYTF	TGTGCCAGCAGTCTAGAGCCAGGGGGTGGCTACACCTTC
.	14	TRBD1	TRBV28	TRBJ2-7	CASSPGQGAYEQYF	TGTGCCAGCAGCCCGGGACAGGGGGCCTACGAGCAGTACTTC
.	16	TRBD2	TRBV27	TRBJ2-5	CASSLWSSGGRETQYF	TGTGCCAGCAGTTTATGGTCTAGCGGGGGGAGGGAGACCCAGTACTTC
.	14	.	TRBV5-1	TRBJ1-4	CASSLGAVNEKLFF	TGCGCCAGCAGCTTGGGGGCAGTTAATGAAAAACTGTTTTTT
.	15	.	TRBV30	TRBJ2-2	CACSPGTIITGELFF	TGTGCCTGCAGCCCCGGGACAATTATCACCGGGGAGCTGTTTTTT
.	17	TRBD2	TRBV15	TRBJ2-5	CATSNPGPGLAKETQYF	TGTGCCACCAGCAACCCGGGCCCGGGACTAGCGAAAGAGACCCAGTACTTC
.	13	TRBD1	TRBV5-6	TRBJ2-7	CASTSDRGYEQYF	TGTGCCAGCACCTCTGACAGGGGGTACGAGCAGTACTTC
.	15	TRBD2	TRBV28	TRBJ2-3	CASTPERESVDTQYF	TGTGCCAGCACCCCAGAGCGGGAAAGCGTAGATACGCAGTATTTT
few	15	TRBD2	TRBV5-1	TRBJ2-3	CASRWGLGGTDTQYF	TGCGCCAGCAGATGGGGACTAGGGGGCACAGATACGCAGTATTTT
.	13	TRBD2	TRBV6-1	TRBJ2-7	CATSTLAGGEQYF	TGTGCCACATCGACTTTAGCGGGAGGCGAGCAGTACTTC
few	11	.	TRBV20-1	TRBJ1-1	CSGRVATEAFF	TGCAGTGGCCGGGTGGCCACTGAAGCTTTCTTT
.	13	.	TRBV29-1	TRBJ2-1	CSGGGGGLNEQFF	TGCAGCGGGGGGGGCGGGGGCCTCAATGAGCAGTTCTTC
.	15	TRBD1	TRBV5-4	TRBJ1-5	CASSWGTGDNQPQHF	TGTGCCAGCAGCTGGGGGACAGGGGACAATCAGCCCCAGCATTTT
once	14	.	TRBV28	TRBJ2-1	CASSLGGGDNEQFF	TGTGCCAGCAGTTTAGGGGGGGGCGACAATGAGCAGTTCTTC
.	17	.	TRBV12-5	TRBJ2-1	CASGLVGLAEAYNEQFF	TGTGCTAGTGGTTTGGTTGGGTTAGCGGAGGCATACAATGAGCAGTTCTTC
.	12	.	TRBV28	TRBJ2-7	CASSLGSRVLHF	TGTGCCAGCAGTTTAGGTTCGCGGGTGCTCCACTTC
.	13	.	TRBV28	TRBJ1-5	CASTYGEAQPQHF	TGTGCCAGCACCTATGGGGAGGCTCAGCCCCAGCATTTT